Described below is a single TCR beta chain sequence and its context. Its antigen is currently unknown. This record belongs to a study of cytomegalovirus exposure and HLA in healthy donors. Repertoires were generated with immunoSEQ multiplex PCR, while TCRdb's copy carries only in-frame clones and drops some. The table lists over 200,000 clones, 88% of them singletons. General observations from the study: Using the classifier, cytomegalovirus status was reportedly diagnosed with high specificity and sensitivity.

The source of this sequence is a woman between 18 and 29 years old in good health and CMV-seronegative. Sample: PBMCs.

In DNA form, the CDR3 reads TGCGCCAGCAGCCCCGAGGGAAGGGGGGGGCCGCTGAATACGCAGTATTTT. The encoded protein is CASSPEGRGGPLNTQYF. The chain joins TRBV4-1 to TRBJ2-3, with a tentative D call TRBD2 (7 bases). This CDR3 contains 17 residues. V lost 4 bases to trimming and J lost 7 bases, with 24 bases between them. The germline CDR1 and CDR2 sequences are MGHRA and YSYEKL.